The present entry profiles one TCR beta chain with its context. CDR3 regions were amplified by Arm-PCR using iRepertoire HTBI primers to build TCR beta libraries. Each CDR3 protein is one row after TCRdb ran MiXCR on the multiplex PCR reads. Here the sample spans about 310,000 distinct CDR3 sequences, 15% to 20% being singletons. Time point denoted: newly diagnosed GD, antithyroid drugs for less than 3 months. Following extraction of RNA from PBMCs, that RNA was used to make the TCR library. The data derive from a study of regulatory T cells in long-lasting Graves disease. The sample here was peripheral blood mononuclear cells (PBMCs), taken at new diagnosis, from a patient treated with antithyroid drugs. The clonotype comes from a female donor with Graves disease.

CDR3 region: CASSLGGLAGAAEQFF. Here the CDR3 DNA reads TGTGCCAGCAGCTTAGGGGGACTAGCGGGAGCGGCTGAGCAGTTCTTC. The rearrangement joins TRBV11-2 to TRBJ2-1; 14 positions match TRBD2. The CDR3 is made up of 16 amino acids. Germline CDR1 is SGHAT and CDR2 is FQNNGV. Losses at the gene ends were 1 base for V and 9 bases for J; bases not matched to a gene: 5.